These 32 T cell receptor beta chains share one sample of origin, sequenced in a study of regulatory T cells in long-lasting Graves disease. The sample's time point: persistent/refractory GD, antithyroid drugs over 5 years with positive TRAb. Generation of the TCR library employed RNA extracted from PBMCs. Arm-PCR of CDR3 regions with iRepertoire HTBI primers generated TCR beta libraries. Each CDR3 protein gets one entry after TCRdb re-called the multiplex PCR reads with MiXCR. The table has about 660,000 distinct CDR3 sequences, about 30% seen once. Sequencing was performed on peripheral blood mononuclear cells (PBMCs), taken when the disease was refractory, from a patient treated with antithyroid drugs. These receptor sequences come from a female donor with Graves disease.

The rearrangement uses TRBV20-1 and TRBJ2-5; TRBD1 aligns across 7 bases. V lost 3 bases to trimming and J lost 2 bases; unmatched junction nucleotides: 6. The germline CDR1 and CDR2 sequences are DFQATT and SNEGSKA (reference sequence). This CDR3 region has 14 residues. CDR3 amino acids: CSARRQGWQETQYF. The DNA of the CDR3 is TGCAGTGCTAGGAGACAGGGTTGGCAAGAGACCCAGTACTTC.

The chain has TRBV12-3 or TRBV12-4 and TRBJ2-7, with D possibly TRBD1 on 6 matching bases. The CDR3 runs to 11 residues. Trimming cost V 4 bases and J 13 bases, with 14 bases left between them. The chain's CDR3 is CASSYGTPLYF. Here the CDR3 DNA reads TGTGCCAGCAGTTACGGGACACCCCTCTACTTC.

This chain connects TRBV12-3 or TRBV12-4 to TRBJ1-1; D ambiguous. The CDR3 runs to 16 residues. Trimming cost V 5 bases and J 4 bases, with 20 bases left between them. CDR3 DNA sequence: TGTGCCAGCAGTGGGATAATTGGAGTGGGGTTCACTGAAGCTTTCTTT. This codes for CASSGIIGVGFTEAFF.

This chain uses TRBV7-9 with TRBJ2-7; D unclear. The CDR3 is 12 residues long. V lost 4 bases and J 5 bases, leaving 9 bases between the germline ends. Germline V gives CDR1 SEHNR, CDR2 FQNEAQ (reference sequence). This chain's CDR3 is CASSSQVNEQYF. As DNA, the CDR3 is TGTGCCAGCAGCTCCCAGGTAAACGAGCAGTACTTC.

V usage is TRBV28 and J usage is TRBJ1-5, with D maybe TRBD1 (5 bases). CDR1 and CDR2 (germline): MDHEN, SYDVKM. Trimming took off 6 bases at V and 5 bases at J, with 14 bases between the two ends. The CDR3 has 14 residues. The CDR3 loop reads CASSPAGVYQPQHF. DNA of the CDR3: TGTGCCAGCAGCCCCGCGGGGGTCTATCAGCCCCAGCATTTT.

The chain uses TRBV12-3 or TRBV12-4 and TRBJ2-7, with a weak D call TRBD1 (6 bases). V was pared by 7 bases and J by 0 bases, with 25 bases between. This CDR3 spans 18 amino acids. The CDR3 DNA is TGTGCCAGCACCTTTAGCGCGGTTGGGACAAGGAGCTCCTACGAGCAGTACTTC. Translation: CASTFSAVGTRSSYEQYF.

The table lists this clonotype with a few counts. The chain employs TRBV6-4 and TRBJ1-4; no clear D. The V end was cut by 2 bases, the J end by 7 bases, with 8 bases between. The CDR3 is 13 amino acids. Looked up from germline, CDR1 is MRHNA and CDR2 is SNTAGT. The DNA for the CDR3 is TGTGCCAGCAGTGACAGGGAGGGTGAAAAACTGTTTTTT. This gives the protein CASSDREGEKLFF.

This clonotype was counted a few times. The chain uses TRBV6-1 and TRBJ1-6; D is undetermined. This CDR3 spans 14 amino acids. The germline V gene has CDR1 MNHNS and CDR2 SASEGT. V was clipped by 7 bases and J by 2 bases, with 9 bases between them. CDR3 sequence (DNA): TGTGCCAGCAACGAAGGGACCTATAATTCACCCCTCCACTTT. As protein: CASNEGTYNSPLHF.

Ten or more counts support this clonotype. The V call is TRBV20-1, the J call TRBJ1-4, with 8 bases aligning to TRBD1. The junction had 6 bases not matched to a gene; V was cut back by 0 bases and J by 15 bases. CDR3 length: 12 amino acids. CDR1 DFQATT and CDR2 SNEGSKA come from the germline V gene (reference sequence). CDR3 nucleotide sequence: TGCAGTGCTAGAGAGGACAGGGACCCAATGTTTTTT. Encoded protein: CSAREDRDPMFF.

This clonotype was recorded a few times. The rearrangement joins TRBV29-1 to TRBJ1-1, with 7 bases identical to TRBD1. The CDR3 sequence is 12 residues long. CDR1 and CDR2 from the germline V gene are SQVTM and ANQGSEA. V shed 7 bases and J 1 base; nucleotides not matched to a gene: 3. CDR3 coding DNA: TGCAGCGGGAGACAGGGGAACACTGAAGCTTTCTTT. Amino acids: CSGRQGNTEAFF.

CDR3 bases: TGTGCCACCAGTGGGCCCGGACAGGGCACCGGGGAGCTGTTTTTT. It translates to CATSGPGQGTGELFF. V usage is TRBV24-1 and J usage is TRBJ2-2, with 8 bases that match TRBD1. Trimming took 5 bases from V and 4 from J; bases not matched to a gene: 5. The CDR3 length is 15 residues. Germline loops: CDR1 KGHDR, CDR2 SFDVKD.

This clonotype was counted between two and nine times. The chain combines TRBV4-1 with TRBJ1-1, with a tentative D call TRBD1 (5 bases). The CDR3 contains 17 residues. The V gene's germline CDR1 is MGHRA and CDR2 YSYEKL. V dropped 0 bases and J dropped 3 bases, with 17 bases sitting between them. The CDR3 DNA is TGCGCCAGCAGCCAAGATGAAAGGAGGGGTCGGTACACTGAAGCTTTCTTT. The encoded protein is CASSQDERRGRYTEAFF.

The table lists this clonotype with many counts. V gene TRBV27 combines with J gene TRBJ1-1, with D uncertain. V gave up 2 bases and J gave up 1 base, with 8 bases separating them. CDR1 and CDR2 from the germline V gene are MNHEY and SMNVEV (reference sequence). The CDR3 is 14 amino acids. CDR3 residues: CASSLRQSNTEAFF. The CDR3 DNA reads TGTGCCAGCAGTTTAAGACAATCGAACACTGAAGCTTTCTTT.

This clonotype appeared a few times. The chain employs TRBV2 and TRBJ1-1; D gene uncertain. Per the germline V gene, CDR1 is SNHLY and CDR2 is FYNNEI. Trimming cost V 2 bases and J 4 bases, with 11 bases left between them. The CDR3 contains 14 residues. The DNA for the CDR3 is TGTGCCAGCAGTGAATCGCCTTCTTTCACTGAAGCTTTCTTT. Residues: CASSESPSFTEAFF.

V and J are TRBV29-1 and TRBJ1-1, with D hard to call. V gave up 5 bases and J gave up 1 base, with 5 bases separating them. This CDR3 is 11 amino acids long. Germline V gene data show CDR1 as SQVTM and CDR2 as ANQGSEA. CDR3 nucleotide sequence: TGCAGCGTTTGGCGGAACACTGAAGCTTTCTTT. It specifies CSVWRNTEAFF.

This clonotype was seen repeatedly, ten times or more. V and J are TRBV7-9 and TRBJ2-7; 13 nucleotides agree with TRBD2. The CDR3 contains 15 residues. The ends lost 5 bases at V and 4 bases at J; junction bases unmatched: 5. Germline assignment: CDR1 SEHNR and CDR2 FQNEAQ (reference sequence). The CDR3 sequence: CASSQGLAGVYEQYF. CDR3 in DNA: TGTGCCAGCAGCCAAGGACTAGCGGGAGTTTACGAGCAGTACTTC.

This clonotype has a count of ten or more. The rearrangement links TRBV12-3 or TRBV12-4 to TRBJ2-7, with unresolved D. V was trimmed by 4 bases and J by 1 base, leaving 5 bases between them. This CDR3 is built from 12 residues. This CDR3 is CASSSLSYEQYF. The CDR3 bases are TGTGCCAGCAGTTCACTTTCCTACGAGCAGTACTTC.

In its sample, this clonotype was seen many times. The CDR3 reads CASSSVGSGMFNEQYF. The CDR3 bases are TGTGCCAGCAGTTCCGTGGGTAGCGGGATGTTCAACGAGCAGTACTTC. This chain links TRBV12-3 or TRBV12-4 with TRBJ2-7; the match to TRBD2 covers 8 bases. J lost 5 bases, V lost 4 bases, and 13 bases had no gene match. The CDR3 runs 16 residues.

This clonotype was found a few times. This chain joins TRBV12-3 or TRBV12-4 and TRBJ2-4, with 12 nucleotides matching TRBD2. The CDR3 covers 15 residues. V shed 2 bases, J shed 7 bases, and the junction held 3 bases outside the gene matches. This CDR3 is CASSLLAGGENIQYF. CDR3 sequence (DNA): TGTGCCAGCAGTTTACTAGCGGGAGGGGAGAACATTCAGTACTTC.

This rearrangement joins TRBV27 to TRBJ2-3; 7 nucleotides match TRBD2. V dropped 7 bases and J dropped 3; count of bases not matched to a gene: 10. Germline assignment: CDR1 MNHEY and CDR2 SMNVEV (reference sequence). CDR3 length: 15 amino acids. The CDR3 nucleotides are TGTGCCAGCACCCCGTTGGGGGGGGGGACAGATACGCAGTATTTT. It translates to CASTPLGGGTDTQYF.

This sequence joins TRBV5-1 and TRBJ1-6; D not resolved. CDR3 length equals 16 residues. Germline lookup yields CDR1 SGHRS and CDR2 YFSETQ. V shed 4 bases and J shed 7 bases, with 18 bases lying between them. CDR3 region: CASSPTGRNDNSPLHF. As DNA, the CDR3 is TGCGCCAGCAGCCCAACCGGCAGAAATGACAATTCACCCCTCCACTTT.

This sequence joins TRBV6-1 and TRBJ1-1; 8 bases match TRBD1. Germline V gives CDR1 MNHNS, CDR2 SASEGT. CDR3 size: 12 residues. The V segment lost 5 bases and the J segment 11 bases; nucleotides outside the gene matches: 7. The CDR3 is CASSPPDREAFF. The CDR3 DNA is TGTGCCAGCAGTCCCCCGGACAGGGAGGCTTTCTTT.

A note on this clonotype: At one of its ends the junction is not consistent with the germline gene, which may arise from a read error. The chain combines TRBV5-1 with TRBJ1-2; TRBD1 agrees at 7 bases. Germline V gives CDR1 SGHRS, CDR2 YFSETQ. This CDR3 region has 13 residues. CDR3 DNA sequence: TGCGCCAGAAGCTTCGACAGGGACTATGGCTACACCTTC. As protein: CARSFDRDYGYTF.

This clonotype is a singleton in its sample. The chain uses TRBV5-4 and TRBJ2-7; D remains ambiguous. This CDR3 is 15 amino acids long. Trimming took 3 bases from V and 0 from J, leaving 13 bases between them. Germline values: CDR1 SGHNT, CDR2 YYREEE (reference sequence). The CDR3 DNA is TGTGCCAGCAGCTATGCTGGGGTGAACTCCTACGAGCAGTACTTC. Protein sequence: CASSYAGVNSYEQYF.

The CDR3 DNA reads TGTGCCAGCAGGGAGGCGGGAGTCAGCACCGGGGAGCTGTTTTTT. It encodes CASREAGVSTGELFF. The rearrangement links TRBV6-1 to TRBJ2-2; 7 positions agree with TRBD2. Germline CDR1 reads MNHNS; CDR2 reads SASEGT. The CDR3 is made up of 15 amino acids. The junction had 8 bases not matched to a gene; V was cut back by 6 bases and J by 4 bases.

In its sample, this clonotype was seen many times. The V call is TRBV28, the J call TRBJ1-1, with 7 bases lining up with TRBD1. Per germline, CDR1 MDHEN and CDR2 SYDVKM. Germline trimming cut 8 bases from V and 3 bases from J; bases unmatched to any gene: 12. CDR3 length equals 15 residues. The CDR3 nucleotides read TGTGCCAGCCGCAGGAGGGGGCCCAAAGACACTGAAGCTTTCTTT. Encoded protein: CASRRRGPKDTEAFF. Based on the CDR3 plus reference TRBV28 and TRBJ1-1, the full variable domain is DVKVTQSSRYLVKRTGEKVFLECVQDMDHENMFWYRQDPGLGLRLIYFSYDVKMKEKGDIPEGYSVSREKKERFSLILESASTNQTSMYLCASRRRGPKDTEAFFGQGTRLTVV.

The rearrangement joins TRBV6-1 to TRBJ1-6; possibly TRBD1 for D (6 bases). The ends were cut back, 9 bases at V and 8 bases at J, with 14 bases in the middle. This CDR3 has 13 amino acids. Germline CDR1 and CDR2: MNHNS and SASEGT. The CDR3, as DNA: TGTGCCAGTCAGGGGCAAGGACATTCACCCCTCCACTTT. Translated: CASQGQGHSPLHF.

This chain connects TRBV30 to TRBJ1-2; a possible D gene is TRBD1 (5 bases). Germline V gene lookup returns CDR1 GTSNPN and CDR2 SVGIG (reference sequence). V lost 5 bases to trimming and J lost 7 bases, with 11 bases between them. The CDR3 has 11 amino acids. Here the CDR3 reads CAWGGGPGYTF. CDR3 bases: TGTGCCTGGGGGGGGGGTCCTGGCTACACCTTC.

This clonotype was observed at least ten times. This rearrangement joins TRBV28 to TRBJ1-2; 9 nucleotides agree with TRBD1. Looked up from germline, CDR1 is MDHEN and CDR2 is SYDVKM. J gave up 4 bases and V 4 bases, and 10 bases lay outside the gene matches. The CDR3 consists of 16 residues. The CDR3 DNA is TGTGCCAGCAGTTCCCCGGGACAGGGAATCGGCTATGGCTACACCTTC. Protein sequence: CASSSPGQGIGYGYTF.

The CDR3: CSARDIRGRATEAFF. CDR3 DNA sequence: TGCAGTGCTAGAGATATAAGGGGGCGGGCAACTGAAGCTTTCTTT. The chain uses TRBV20-1 and TRBJ1-1, with 7 bases that match TRBD1. Unmatched junction bases numbered 9, after V lost 0 bases and J lost 5 bases. CDR3 length equals 15 residues. Germline values: CDR1 DFQATT, CDR2 SNEGSKA (reference sequence).

The gene calls are TRBV19 and TRBJ2-6; perhaps TRBD2 as D (7 bases). V lost 7 bases to trimming and J lost 0 bases, with 16 bases between them. Germline V lookup: CDR1 LNHDA, CDR2 SQIVND (reference sequence). The CDR3 covers 17 residues. Here the CDR3 reads CASTKWAGASGANVLTF. The DNA for the CDR3 is TGTGCCAGTACCAAATGGGCGGGGGCCTCTGGGGCCAACGTCCTGACTTTC.

This clonotype was seen at least ten times. The V call is TRBV11-2, the J call TRBJ1-2; D is unresolved. Germline CDR1 SGHAT, CDR2 FQNNGV. The CDR3 runs 14 residues. Trimming took off 5 bases at V and 10 bases at J, with 20 bases between the two ends. CDR3 loop: CASSTTGSSYSYTF. The CDR3 region has the DNA TGTGCCAGCAGCACGACGGGCTCCTCCTATTCCTACACCTTC.